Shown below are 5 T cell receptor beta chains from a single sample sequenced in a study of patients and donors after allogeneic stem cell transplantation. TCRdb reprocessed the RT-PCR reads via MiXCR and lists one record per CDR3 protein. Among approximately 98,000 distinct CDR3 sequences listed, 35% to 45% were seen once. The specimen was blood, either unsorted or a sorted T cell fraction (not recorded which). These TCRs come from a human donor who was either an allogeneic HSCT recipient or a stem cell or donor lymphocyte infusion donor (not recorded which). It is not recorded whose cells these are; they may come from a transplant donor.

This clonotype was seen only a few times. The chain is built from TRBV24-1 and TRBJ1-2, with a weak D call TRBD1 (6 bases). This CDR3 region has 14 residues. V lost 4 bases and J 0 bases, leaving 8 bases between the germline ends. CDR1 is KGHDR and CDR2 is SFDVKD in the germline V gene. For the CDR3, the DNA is TGTGCCACCAGTGACTACAGGGCTAACTATGGCTACACCTTC. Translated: CATSDYRANYGYTF.

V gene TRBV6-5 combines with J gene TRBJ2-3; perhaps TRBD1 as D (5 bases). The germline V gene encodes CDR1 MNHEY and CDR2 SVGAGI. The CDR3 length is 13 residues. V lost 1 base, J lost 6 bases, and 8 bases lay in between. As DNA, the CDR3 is TGTGCCAGCAGTTACTTAAGACAGGATACGCAGTATTTT. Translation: CASSYLRQDTQYF.

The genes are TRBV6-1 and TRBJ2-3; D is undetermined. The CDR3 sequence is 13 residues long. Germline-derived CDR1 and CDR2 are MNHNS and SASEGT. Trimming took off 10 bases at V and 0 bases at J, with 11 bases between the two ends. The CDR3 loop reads CATDRPSTDTQYF. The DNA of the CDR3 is TGTGCCACTGACCGCCCTAGCACAGATACGCAGTATTTT.

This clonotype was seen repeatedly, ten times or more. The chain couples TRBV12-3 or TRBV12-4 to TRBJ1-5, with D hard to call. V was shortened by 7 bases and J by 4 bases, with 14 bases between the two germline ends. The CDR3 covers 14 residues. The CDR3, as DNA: TGTGCCAGCACCTCCCTGGGAGTTAATCAGCCCCAGCATTTT. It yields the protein CASTSLGVNQPQHF.

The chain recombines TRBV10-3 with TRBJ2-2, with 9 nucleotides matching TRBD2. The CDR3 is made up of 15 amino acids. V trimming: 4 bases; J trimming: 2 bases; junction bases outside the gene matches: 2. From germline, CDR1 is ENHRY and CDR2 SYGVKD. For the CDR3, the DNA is TGTGCCATCAGTGGACTAGCGGATAACACCGGGGAGCTGTTTTTT. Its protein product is CAISGLADNTGELFF.